Sequencing of this TCR beta chain was carried out in a study of T-cell reconstitution after alpha-beta-depleted transplantation in children. This clonotype has a count of ten or more. Its antigen is undetermined. CDR1 and CDR2 from the germline V gene are LGHNA and YSLEER. The CDR3 is 17 residues long. V was trimmed by 1 base and J by 3 bases, leaving 16 bases between them. For TCRbeta, the library was prepared with unique molecular identifiers. TCRdb re-called the PCR reads through MiXCR, storing one row per CDR3 protein. The sample holds 450,000 to 550,000 distinct CDR3 sequences, roughly 11% seen once. General study points: Expanded graft clones numbering several hundred reportedly gave rise to alpha-beta T cells about two months after transplant. Newly made T cells mostly supplied T-cell counts and diversity one year after transplant. Diversity of TCRbeta at day 60 was high in some patients, arising from surviving recipient T cells and thymic progenitors.

Sequencing was performed on PBMCs, mostly from graft donor cells, taken 180 days after TCRalphabeta/CD19-depleted stem cell transplant. V usage is TRBV4-3 and J usage is TRBJ1-3; a possible D gene is TRBD1 (5 bases). The TCR sequence derives from a female patient between 2 and 15 years old who had a stem cell transplant for aplastic anemia, so the T cells may come from the graft donor. CDR3 amino acids: CASSQVYRGPVGNTIYF. CDR3 sequence (DNA): TGCGCCAGCAGCCAAGTTTATAGGGGCCCAGTTGGAAACACCATATATTTT.